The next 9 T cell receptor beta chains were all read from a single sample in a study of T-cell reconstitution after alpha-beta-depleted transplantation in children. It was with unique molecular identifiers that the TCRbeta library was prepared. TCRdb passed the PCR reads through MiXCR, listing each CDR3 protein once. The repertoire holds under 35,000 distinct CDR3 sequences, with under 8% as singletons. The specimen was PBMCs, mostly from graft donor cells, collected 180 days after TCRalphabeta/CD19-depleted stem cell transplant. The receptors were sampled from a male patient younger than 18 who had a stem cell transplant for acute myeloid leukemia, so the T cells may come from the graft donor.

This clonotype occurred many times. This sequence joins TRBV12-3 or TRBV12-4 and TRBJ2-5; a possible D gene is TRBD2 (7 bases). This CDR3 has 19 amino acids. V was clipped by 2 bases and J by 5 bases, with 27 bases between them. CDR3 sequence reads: CASSLIWPGTAGAVETQYF. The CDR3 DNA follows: TGTGCCAGCAGTTTAATCTGGCCGGGAACGGCGGGGGCGGTGGAGACCCAGTACTTC.

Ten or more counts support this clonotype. The CDR3 coding sequence is TGCAGTGCTTCCCCATGGCCTAGCGGTTACGAGCAGTACTTC. Translated, it gives CSASPWPSGYEQYF. V usage is TRBV20-1 and J usage is TRBJ2-7; 7 positions agree with TRBD2. The germline CDR1 and CDR2 sequences are DFQATT and SNEGSKA (reference sequence). V shed 5 bases, J shed 4 bases, and the junction held 11 bases outside the gene matches. CDR3 size: 14 residues.

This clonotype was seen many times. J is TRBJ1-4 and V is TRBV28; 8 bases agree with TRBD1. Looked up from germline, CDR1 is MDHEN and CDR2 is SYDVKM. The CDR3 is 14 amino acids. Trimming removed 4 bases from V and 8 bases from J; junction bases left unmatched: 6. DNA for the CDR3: TGTGCCAGCAGTTCTCAGGGGGCGAGGGAAAAACTGTTTTTT. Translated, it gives CASSSQGAREKLFF.

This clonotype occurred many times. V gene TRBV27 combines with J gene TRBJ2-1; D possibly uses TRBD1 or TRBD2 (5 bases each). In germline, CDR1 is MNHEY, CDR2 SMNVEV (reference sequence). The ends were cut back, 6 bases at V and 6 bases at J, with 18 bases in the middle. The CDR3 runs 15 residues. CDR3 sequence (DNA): TGTGCCAGCAGGCAACTAGTGGGGGATTTCAATGAGCAGTTCTTC. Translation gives CASRQLVGDFNEQFF.

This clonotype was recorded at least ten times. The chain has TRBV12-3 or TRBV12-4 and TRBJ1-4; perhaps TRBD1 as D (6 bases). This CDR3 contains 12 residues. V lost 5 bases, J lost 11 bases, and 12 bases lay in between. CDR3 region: CASSEGVGKLFF. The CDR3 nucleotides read TGTGCCAGCAGTGAGGGGGTTGGGAAACTGTTTTTT.

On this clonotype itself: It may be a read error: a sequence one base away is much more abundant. Here the CDR3 reads CSAAVDNEQFF. The CDR3 DNA reads as TGCAGTGCCGCGGTGGACAATGAGCAGTTCTTC. This chain connects TRBV20-1 to TRBJ2-1; no reliable D call. V was cut by 6 bases and J by 5 bases, with 8 bases left in between. Germline V gene data show CDR1 as DFQATT and CDR2 as SNEGSKA (reference sequence). The CDR3 covers 11 residues.

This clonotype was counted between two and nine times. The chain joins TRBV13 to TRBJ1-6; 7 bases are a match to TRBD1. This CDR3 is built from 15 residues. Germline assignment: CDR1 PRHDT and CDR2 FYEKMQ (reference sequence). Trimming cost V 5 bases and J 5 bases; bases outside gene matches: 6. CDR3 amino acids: CASSGDREDNSPLHF. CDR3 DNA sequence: TGTGCCAGCAGCGGAGACAGGGAGGATAATTCACCCCTCCACTTT.

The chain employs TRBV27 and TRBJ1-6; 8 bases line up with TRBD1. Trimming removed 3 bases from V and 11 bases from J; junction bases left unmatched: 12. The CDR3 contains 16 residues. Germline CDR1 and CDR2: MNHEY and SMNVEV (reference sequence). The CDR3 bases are TGTGCCAGCAGTTTCGCTTCCGGGACAGGCTGGCCACCCCTCCACTTT. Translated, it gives CASSFASGTGWPPLHF.

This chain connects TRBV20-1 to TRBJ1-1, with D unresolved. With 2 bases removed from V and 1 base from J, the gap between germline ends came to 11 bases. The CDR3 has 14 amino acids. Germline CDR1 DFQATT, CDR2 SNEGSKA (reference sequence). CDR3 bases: TGCAGTGCTAGAAAAGGGCCCTCGAACACTGAAGCTTTCTTT. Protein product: CSARKGPSNTEAFF.